The 26 T cell receptor beta chains reported below all come from one sample, sequenced in a study of blood T cell repertoires in COVID-19. Only in-frame clones appear in the TCRdb table, and some are missing; sequencing was by immunoSEQ multiplex PCR. The sample lists almost 200,000 clones; approximately 80% were seen once. Sequenced input: peripheral blood. The source is a man aged 60-69 years with COVID-19, enrolled during active disease.

The rearrangement links TRBV10-3 to TRBJ1-1; possibly TRBD1 for D (5 bases). From germline, CDR1 is ENHRY and CDR2 SYGVKD. The CDR3 spans 14 residues. V lost 4 bases to trimming and J lost 4 bases, with 13 bases between them. Written as DNA, the CDR3 is TGTGCCATCAGTGGACCCCAGGGAGGCACTGAAGCTTTCTTT. Translation: CAISGPQGGTEAFF.

This clone was observed once. The chain uses TRBV5-4 and TRBJ2-5, with 8 bases aligning to TRBD1. The ends lost 3 bases at V and 3 bases at J; junction bases unmatched: 16. The CDR3 runs to 18 residues. CDR1 and CDR2 from the germline V gene are SGHNT and YYREEE (reference sequence). The CDR3 bases are TGTGCCAGCAGCTCGCCGTTGGGTGGACAGGGAGGAAAAGAGACCCAGTACTTC. Translation: CASSSPLGGQGGKETQYF.

The chain carries TRBV9 and TRBJ2-1; D gene ambiguous. The CDR3 is 16 amino acids. In germline, CDR1 is SGDLS, CDR2 YYNGEE. The V gene lost 4 bases and the J gene lost 4 bases, with 18 bases spanning the gap. For the CDR3, the DNA is TGTGCCAGCAGCCCCTCCCTTAAAGAGTTTTACAATGAGCAGTTCTTC. Its translation is CASSPSLKEFYNEQFF.

This chain uses TRBV4-2 with TRBJ1-5; D gene uncertain. Trimming stripped 0 bases from V and 7 bases from J, with 10 bases between. Per germline, CDR1 LGHNA and CDR2 YNFKEQ. CDR3 size: 14 residues. CDR3: CASSQEERGQPQHF. CDR3 DNA: TGTGCCAGCAGCCAAGAGGAGCGCGGACAGCCCCAGCATTTT.

V is TRBV5-6 and J is TRBJ1-6; D is possibly TRBD1 (5 bases). Trimming shortened V by 4 bases and J by 9 bases, and 8 bases separated the two germline ends. In germline, CDR1 is SGHDT, CDR2 YYEEEE. The CDR3 contains 12 residues. The CDR3 nucleotides read TGTGCCAGCAGCGCGGGACCTTCACCCCTCCACTTT. It codes for CASSAGPSPLHF.

V and J are TRBV19 and TRBJ1-1, with 8 bases identical to TRBD1. V was pared by 5 bases and J by 4 bases, with 6 bases of the junction left unmatched. Germline CDR1 is LNHDA and CDR2 is SQIVND (reference sequence). This CDR3 comprises 14 residues. CDR3 residues: CASSAQGASTEAFF. The CDR3 DNA sequence: TGTGCCAGTAGTGCCCAGGGGGCAAGCACTGAAGCTTTCTTT.

This chain's CDR3 is CASSLELSGPETQYF. The CDR3 nucleotides read TGTGCCAGCAGCTTGGAGTTGTCAGGGCCAGAGACCCAGTACTTC. The chain recombines TRBV5-4 with TRBJ2-5, with D perhaps TRBD1 (5 bases). This CDR3 contains 15 residues. Trimming shortened V by 0 bases and J by 4 bases, and 13 bases separated the two germline ends. Germline values: CDR1 SGHNT, CDR2 YYREEE (reference sequence).

The chain recombines TRBV6-5 with TRBJ1-1, with D tentatively TRBD1 (5 bases). V was pared by 6 bases and J by 3 bases, with 14 bases between. This CDR3 contains 14 residues. CDR1 and CDR2 (germline): MNHEY, SVGAGI. The CDR3 sequence: CASSRGRGDTEAFF. CDR3 nucleotides: TGTGCCAGCAGCCGGGGCCGGGGGGACACTGAAGCTTTCTTT.

This rearrangement joins TRBV6-5 to TRBJ1-2, with 7 bases that match TRBD1. The CDR3 is made up of 13 amino acids. Germline V gene lookup returns CDR1 MNHEY and CDR2 SVGAGI. Germline trimming cut 5 bases from V and 3 bases from J; bases unmatched to any gene: 3. CDR3 DNA sequence: TGTGCCAGCAGTCCCGACAGGGACTATGGCTACACCTTC. As protein: CASSPDRDYGYTF.

The chain links TRBV29-1 to TRBJ1-1; D perhaps matches TRBD1 (5 bases). The CDR3 is 15 amino acids. Germline-derived CDR1 and CDR2 are SQVTM and ANQGSEA. The germline V and J ends were trimmed by 4 bases and 6 bases, with 21 bases remaining between them. CDR3 sequence: CSVVGYPGKISEAFF. In DNA, the CDR3 is TGCAGCGTTGTTGGGTATCCAGGGAAGATCTCTGAAGCTTTCTTT.

This chain uses TRBV30 with TRBJ1-5; D is possibly TRBD1 (6 bases). V lost 2 bases and J 7 bases, leaving 15 bases between the germline ends. The CDR3 covers 14 residues. CDR1 and CDR2 from the germline V gene are GTSNPN and SVGIG (reference sequence). This CDR3 reads CAWSRGTYGQPQHF. CDR3 nucleotides: TGTGCCTGGAGTAGGGGGACATATGGACAGCCCCAGCATTTT.

The chain recombines TRBV6-1 with TRBJ1-5; D not certain. This CDR3 comprises 14 residues. Germline CDR1 reads MNHNS; CDR2 reads SASEGT. V lost 1 base to trimming and J lost 5 bases, with 9 bases between them. The DNA of the CDR3 is TGTGCCAGCAGTGAAGAAACAGATTATCAGCCCCAGCATTTT. Amino acid sequence: CASSEETDYQPQHF.

The CDR3 coding sequence is TGTGCCAGCCGGAGGAGTGCCGGGGAGCTGTTTTTT. Its protein product is CASRRSAGELFF. The rearrangement joins TRBV2 to TRBJ2-2; D perhaps matches TRBD2 (5 bases). Germline CDR1 SNHLY, CDR2 FYNNEI. Trimming took off 8 bases at V and 6 bases at J, with 10 bases between the two ends. CDR3 length: 12 residues. The full variable domain, its missing parts supplied by reference TRBV2 and TRBJ2-2, is EPEVTQTPSHQVTQMGQEVILRCVPISNHLYFYWYRQILGQKVEFLVSFYNNEISEKSEIFDDQFSVERPDGSNFTLKIRSTKLEDSAMYFCASRRSAGELFFGEGSRLTVL.

This clone has a handful of counts. The gene calls are TRBV15 and TRBJ1-6; D not certain. V was shortened by 3 bases and J by 14 bases, with 20 bases between the two germline ends. The CDR3 loop spans 15 amino acids. Germline V gene sequence: CDR1 LNHNV, CDR2 YYDKDF (reference sequence). CDR3 sequence (DNA): TGTGCCACCAGCAGTCTCGCGAGGGCTATGGCTTCCCTCCACTTT. It yields the protein CATSSLARAMASLHF.

The V call is TRBV3-1 (or the pseudogene TRBV3-2), the J call TRBJ2-1, with D unresolved. Trimming shortened V by 4 bases and J by 5 bases, and 6 bases separated the two germline ends. The germline gives CDR1 LGHDT, CDR2 YNNKEL (reference sequence). The CDR3 extends over 12 amino acids. CDR3 sequence: CASSLIHNEQFF. The CDR3 nucleotides read TGTGCCAGCAGCCTTATCCACAATGAGCAGTTCTTC.

The CDR3 is CASRPPGGEQFF. The DNA of the CDR3 is TGTGCCAGCAGGCCCCCAGGGGGTGAGCAGTTCTTC. J is TRBJ2-1 and V is TRBV6-6, with 7 bases that match TRBD1. The CDR3 consists of 12 residues. Per the germline V gene, CDR1 is MNHNY and CDR2 is SVGAGI (reference sequence). Trimming took 6 bases from V and 9 from J; bases not matched to a gene: 5.

This rearrangement joins TRBV7-8 to TRBJ1-6; 7 bases fit TRBD1. In germline, CDR1 is SGHVS, CDR2 FQNEAQ. The V gene end was trimmed by 6 bases and the J gene end by 7 bases; junction bases not matched to a gene: 9. The CDR3 runs to 15 residues. CDR3 protein: CASSYSGTANSPLHF. Written as DNA, the CDR3 is TGTGCCAGCAGTTATTCCGGGACAGCCAATTCACCCCTCCACTTT.

This sequence joins TRBV9 and TRBJ1-1; TRBD1 might be the D (5 bases). Germline V gives CDR1 SGDLS, CDR2 YYNGEE. The ends were cut back, 2 bases at V and 0 bases at J, with 8 bases in the middle. The CDR3 has 14 residues. In DNA, the CDR3 is TGTGCCAGCAGCGTTGACAGCTTGAACACTGAAGCTTTCTTT. Amino acid sequence: CASSVDSLNTEAFF.

The genes are TRBV6-2 or TRBV6-3 and TRBJ1-4; D is uncertain. Trimming took 5 bases from V and 8 from J, leaving 9 bases between them. This CDR3 is 12 amino acids long. Germline V lookup: CDR1 MNHEY, CDR2 SVGEGT. The CDR3 nucleotides are TGTGCCAGCAGTCACCCGAGAGAAAAACTGTTTTTT. It codes for CASSHPREKLFF.

The chain employs TRBV24-1 and TRBJ2-5, with TRBD2 matching 12 bases. This CDR3 is 17 amino acids long. The J segment lost 5 bases and the V segment lost 4 bases, leaving 10 bases of the junction unmatched. The germline CDR1 and CDR2 sequences are KGHDR and SFDVKD. The DNA for the CDR3 is TGTGCCACCAGTGAACCGACTAGCGGGAGCTACGGGGAGACCCAGTACTTC. This encodes CATSEPTSGSYGETQYF.

The rearrangement joins TRBV10-1 to TRBJ1-1; maybe TRBD1 (6 bases). Germline CDR1 WNHNN, CDR2 SYGVQD (reference sequence). V was clipped by 0 bases and J by 5 bases, with 16 bases between them. The CDR3 loop spans 16 amino acids. The CDR3: CASSESTGGLGTEAFF. DNA of the CDR3: TGCGCCAGCAGTGAGTCGACTGGGGGCTTGGGAACTGAAGCTTTCTTT.

This chain connects TRBV5-4 to TRBJ1-2, with 9 bases fitting TRBD1. The CDR3 has 15 residues. V lost 1 base to trimming and J lost 4 bases; unmatched junction nucleotides: 5. Germline-derived CDR1 and CDR2 are SGHNT and YYREEE (reference sequence). The CDR3 protein is CASSLSTGGRYGYTF. The CDR3 region has the DNA TGTGCCAGCAGCTTGTCGACAGGGGGTCGCTATGGCTACACCTTC.

This clone was recorded only once. The chain links TRBV7-2 to TRBJ1-1, with a possible D match to TRBD1 (5 bases). Per germline, CDR1 SGHTA and CDR2 FQGNSA. The CDR3 is made up of 15 amino acids. The V gene lost 0 bases and the J gene lost 2 bases, with 10 bases spanning the gap. The CDR3 nucleotides are TGTGCCAGCAGCTTAGCGGGGGGACGAAACACTGAAGCTTTCTTT. Translating gives CASSLAGGRNTEAFF.

The rearrangement links TRBV10-2 to TRBJ2-1, with TRBD2 as a possible D gene (6 bases). The V end lost 8 bases, the J end lost 0 bases, and 14 bases lay between the germline ends. The V gene's germline CDR1 is WSHSY and CDR2 SAAADI. The CDR3 covers 15 residues. The CDR3 sequence: CASRGSGSSYNEQFF. CDR3 DNA: TGCGCCAGCCGGGGTAGCGGAAGCTCCTACAATGAGCAGTTCTTC.

The rearrangement uses TRBV19 and TRBJ2-4; 7 bases line up with TRBD1. V lost 5 bases and J lost 3; bases outside the gene matches: 7. The V gene's germline CDR1 is LNHDA and CDR2 SQIVND (reference sequence). CDR3 size: 15 residues. The CDR3 region has the DNA TGTGCCAGTAGTCCGGAAGGGGGCGTCAAAAACATTCAGTACTTC. The encoded protein is CASSPEGGVKNIQYF. Filled out from reference TRBV19 and TRBJ2-4, the complete variable domain reads DGGITQSPKYLFRKEGQNVTLSCEQNLNHDAMYWYRQDPGQGLRLIYYSQIVNDFQKGDIAEGYSVSREKKESFPLTVTSAQKNPTAFYLCASSPEGGVKNIQYFGAGTRLSVL.

The chain is built from TRBV7-9 and TRBJ2-1; 10 nucleotides line up with TRBD2. The CDR3 spans 14 residues. Germline CDR1 SEHNR, CDR2 FQNEAQ (reference sequence). Unmatched junction bases numbered 2, after V lost 0 bases and J lost 9 bases. Here the CDR3 reads CASSLASGRGEQFF. The CDR3 DNA reads TGTGCCAGCAGCTTAGCGAGCGGGAGGGGTGAGCAGTTCTTC.